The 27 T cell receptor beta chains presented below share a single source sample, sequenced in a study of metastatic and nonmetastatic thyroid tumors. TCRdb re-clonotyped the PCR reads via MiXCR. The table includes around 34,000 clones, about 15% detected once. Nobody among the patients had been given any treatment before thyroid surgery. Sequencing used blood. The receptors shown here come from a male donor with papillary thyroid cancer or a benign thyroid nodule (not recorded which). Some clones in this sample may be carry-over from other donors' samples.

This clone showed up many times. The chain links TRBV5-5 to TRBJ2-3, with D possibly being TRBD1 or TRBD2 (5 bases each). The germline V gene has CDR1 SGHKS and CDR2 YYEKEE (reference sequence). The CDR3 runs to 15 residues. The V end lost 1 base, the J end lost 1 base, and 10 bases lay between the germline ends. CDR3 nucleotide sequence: TGTGCCAGCAGCTTGTGGCAGGGAGGCACAGATACGCAGTATTTT. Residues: CASSLWQGGTDTQYF.

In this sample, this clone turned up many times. For the CDR3, the DNA is TGTGCCAGCAGTTCTCGAAGCGGGAGGGAGGAGACCCAGTACTTC. It yields the protein CASSSRSGREETQYF. The rearrangement joins TRBV28 to TRBJ2-5, with 10 bases that match TRBD2. Trimming removed 4 bases from V and 5 bases from J; junction bases left unmatched: 7. CDR3 length: 15 residues. The germline gives CDR1 MDHEN, CDR2 SYDVKM.

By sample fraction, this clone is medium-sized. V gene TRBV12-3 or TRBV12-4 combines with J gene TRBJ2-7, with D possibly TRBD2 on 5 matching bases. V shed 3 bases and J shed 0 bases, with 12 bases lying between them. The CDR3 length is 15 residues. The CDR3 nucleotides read TGTGCCAGCAGTTTCGGGGATGATAGCTCCTACGAGCAGTACTTC. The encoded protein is CASSFGDDSSYEQYF.

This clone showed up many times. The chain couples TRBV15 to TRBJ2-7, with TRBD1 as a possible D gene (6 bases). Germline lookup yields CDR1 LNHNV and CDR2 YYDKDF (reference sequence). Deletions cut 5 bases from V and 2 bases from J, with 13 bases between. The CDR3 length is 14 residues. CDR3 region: CATSPRTATYEQYF. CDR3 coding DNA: TGTGCCACCAGCCCGCGGACAGCAACCTACGAGCAGTACTTC.

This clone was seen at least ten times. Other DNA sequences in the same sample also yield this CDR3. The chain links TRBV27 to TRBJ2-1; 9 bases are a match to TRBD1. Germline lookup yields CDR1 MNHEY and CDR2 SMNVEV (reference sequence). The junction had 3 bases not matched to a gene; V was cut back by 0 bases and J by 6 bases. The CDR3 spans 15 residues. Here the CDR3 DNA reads TGTGCCAGCAGTTTATCTTGGACAGGGGTCAATGAGCAGTTCTTC. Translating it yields CASSLSWTGVNEQFF.

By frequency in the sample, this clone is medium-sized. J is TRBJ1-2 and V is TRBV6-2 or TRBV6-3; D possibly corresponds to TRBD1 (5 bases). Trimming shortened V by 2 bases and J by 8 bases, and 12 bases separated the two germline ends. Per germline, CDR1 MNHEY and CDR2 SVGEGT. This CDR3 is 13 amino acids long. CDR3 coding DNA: TGTGCCAGCAGTTACGTCCAGGGTTCAGGCTACACCTTC. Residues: CASSYVQGSGYTF.

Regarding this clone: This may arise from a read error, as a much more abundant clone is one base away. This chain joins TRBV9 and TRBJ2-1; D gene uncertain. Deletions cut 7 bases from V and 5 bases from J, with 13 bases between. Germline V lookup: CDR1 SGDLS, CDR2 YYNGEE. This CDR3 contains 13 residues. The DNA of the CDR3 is TGTGCCAGCGGGTGCGCACGGCACAATGAGCAGTTCTTC. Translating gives CASGCARHNEQFF.

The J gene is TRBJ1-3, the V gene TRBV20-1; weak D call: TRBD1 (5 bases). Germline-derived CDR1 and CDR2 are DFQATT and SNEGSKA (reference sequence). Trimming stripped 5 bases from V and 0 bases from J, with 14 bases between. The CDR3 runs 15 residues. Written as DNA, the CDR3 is TGCAGTGCTTCGCGGGACGCCTACTCTGGAAACACCATATATTTT. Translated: CSASRDAYSGNTIYF.

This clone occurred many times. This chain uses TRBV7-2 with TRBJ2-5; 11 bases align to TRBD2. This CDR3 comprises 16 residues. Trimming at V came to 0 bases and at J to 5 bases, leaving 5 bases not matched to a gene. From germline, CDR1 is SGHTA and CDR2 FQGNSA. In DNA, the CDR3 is TGTGCCAGCAGCTTAGCGCCTAGCGGGAGGACCGAGACCCAGTACTTC. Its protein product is CASSLAPSGRTETQYF.

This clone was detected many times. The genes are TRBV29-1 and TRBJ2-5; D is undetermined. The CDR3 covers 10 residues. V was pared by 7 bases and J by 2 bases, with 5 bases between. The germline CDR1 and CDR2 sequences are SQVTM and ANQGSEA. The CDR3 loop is CSAQQETQYF. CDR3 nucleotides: TGCAGCGCCCAACAAGAGACCCAGTACTTC.

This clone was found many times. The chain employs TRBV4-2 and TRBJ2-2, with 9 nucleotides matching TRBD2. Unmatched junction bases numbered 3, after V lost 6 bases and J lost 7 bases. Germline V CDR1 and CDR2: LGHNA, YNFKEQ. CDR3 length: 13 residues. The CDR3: CASRREGLGELFF. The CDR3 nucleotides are TGTGCCAGCAGGCGGGAGGGCCTCGGGGAGCTGTTTTTT.

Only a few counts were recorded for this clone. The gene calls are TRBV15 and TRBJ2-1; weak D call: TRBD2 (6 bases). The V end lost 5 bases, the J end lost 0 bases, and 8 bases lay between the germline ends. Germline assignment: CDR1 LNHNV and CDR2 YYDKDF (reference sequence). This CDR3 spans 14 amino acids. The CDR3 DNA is TGTGCCACCAGCGGAGGGGTCTCCTACAATGAGCAGTTCTTC. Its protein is CATSGGVSYNEQFF.

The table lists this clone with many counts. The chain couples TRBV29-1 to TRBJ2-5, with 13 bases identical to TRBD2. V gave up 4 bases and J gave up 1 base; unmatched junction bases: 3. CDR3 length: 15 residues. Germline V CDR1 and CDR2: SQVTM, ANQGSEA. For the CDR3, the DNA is TGCAGCGTTGCGGGGACTAGCGGGACCCAAGAGACCCAGTACTTC. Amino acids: CSVAGTSGTQETQYF.

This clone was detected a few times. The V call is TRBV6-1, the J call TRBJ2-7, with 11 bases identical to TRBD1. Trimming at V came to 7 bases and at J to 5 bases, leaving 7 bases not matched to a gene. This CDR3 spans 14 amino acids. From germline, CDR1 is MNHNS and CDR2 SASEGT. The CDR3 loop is CASIWTGGLHEQYF. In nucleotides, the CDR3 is TGTGCCAGCATCTGGACAGGGGGCCTCCACGAGCAGTACTTC.

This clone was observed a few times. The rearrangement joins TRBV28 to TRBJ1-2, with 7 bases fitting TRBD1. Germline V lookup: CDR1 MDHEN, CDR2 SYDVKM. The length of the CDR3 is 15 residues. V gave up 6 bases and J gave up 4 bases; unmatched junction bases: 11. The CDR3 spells CASRDTGEASYGYTF. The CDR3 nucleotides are TGTGCCAGCAGAGATACAGGGGAGGCGAGCTATGGCTACACCTTC.

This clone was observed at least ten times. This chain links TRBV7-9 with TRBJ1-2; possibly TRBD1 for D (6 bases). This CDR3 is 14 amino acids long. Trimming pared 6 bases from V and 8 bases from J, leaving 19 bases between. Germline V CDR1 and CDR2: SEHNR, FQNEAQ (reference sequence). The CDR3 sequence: CASRSNHPGAGYTF. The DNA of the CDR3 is TGTGCCAGCAGATCCAACCACCCAGGGGCAGGCTACACCTTC.

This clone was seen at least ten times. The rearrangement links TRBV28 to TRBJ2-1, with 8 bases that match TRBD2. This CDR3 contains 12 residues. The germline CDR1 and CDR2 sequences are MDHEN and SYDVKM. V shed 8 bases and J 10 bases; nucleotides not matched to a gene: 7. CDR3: CASGSGSREQFF. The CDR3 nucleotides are TGTGCCAGCGGAAGCGGGAGTCGCGAGCAGTTCTTC.

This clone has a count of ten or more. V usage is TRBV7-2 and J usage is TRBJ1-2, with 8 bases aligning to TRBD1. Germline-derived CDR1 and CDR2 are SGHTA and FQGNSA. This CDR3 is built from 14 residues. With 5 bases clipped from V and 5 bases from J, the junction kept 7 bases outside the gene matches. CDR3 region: CASSRGQGPYGYTF. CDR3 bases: TGTGCCAGCAGCCGAGGACAGGGTCCTTATGGCTACACCTTC.

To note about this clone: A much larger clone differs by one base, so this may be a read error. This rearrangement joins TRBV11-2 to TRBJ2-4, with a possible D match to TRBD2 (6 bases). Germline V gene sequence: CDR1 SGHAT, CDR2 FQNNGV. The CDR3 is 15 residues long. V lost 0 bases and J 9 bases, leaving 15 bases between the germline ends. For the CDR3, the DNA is TGTGCCAGCAGCTTAGATTTCGGGGGAGGCGGCATTCAGTACTTC. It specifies CASSLDFGGGGIQYF.

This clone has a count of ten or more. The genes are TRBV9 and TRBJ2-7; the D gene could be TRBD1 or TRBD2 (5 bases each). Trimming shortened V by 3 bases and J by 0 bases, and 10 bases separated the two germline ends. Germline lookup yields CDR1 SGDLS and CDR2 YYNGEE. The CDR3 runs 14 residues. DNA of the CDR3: TGTGCCAGCAGCGGAGGGGCAGACTCCTACGAGCAGTACTTC. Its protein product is CASSGGADSYEQYF.

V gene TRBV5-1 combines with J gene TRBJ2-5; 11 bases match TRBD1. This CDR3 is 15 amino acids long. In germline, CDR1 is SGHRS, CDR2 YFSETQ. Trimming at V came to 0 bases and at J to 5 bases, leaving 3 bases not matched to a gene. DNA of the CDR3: TGCGCCAGCAGCTTGGGGACAGGGGGCGCGGAGACCCAGTACTTC. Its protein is CASSLGTGGAETQYF.

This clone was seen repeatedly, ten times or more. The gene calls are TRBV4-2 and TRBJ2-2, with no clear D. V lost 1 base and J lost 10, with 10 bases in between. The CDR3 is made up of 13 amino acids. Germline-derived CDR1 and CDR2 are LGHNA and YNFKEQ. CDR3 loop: CASSQVGLEELFF. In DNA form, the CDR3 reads TGTGCCAGCAGCCAAGTTGGGCTAGAGGAGCTGTTTTTT.

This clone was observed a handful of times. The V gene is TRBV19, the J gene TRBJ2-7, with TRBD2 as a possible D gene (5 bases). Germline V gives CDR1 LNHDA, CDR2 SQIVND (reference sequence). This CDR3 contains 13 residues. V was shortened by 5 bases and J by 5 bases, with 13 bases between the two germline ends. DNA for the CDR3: TGTGCCAGTAGTCCCGAGGGAGACAACGAGCAGTACTTC. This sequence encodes CASSPEGDNEQYF. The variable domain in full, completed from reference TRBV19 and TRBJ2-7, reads DGGITQSPKYLFRKEGQNVTLSCEQNLNHDAMYWYRQDPGQGLRLIYYSQIVNDFQKGDIAEGYSVSREKKESFPLTVTSAQKNPTAFYLCASSPEGDNEQYFGPGTRLTVT.

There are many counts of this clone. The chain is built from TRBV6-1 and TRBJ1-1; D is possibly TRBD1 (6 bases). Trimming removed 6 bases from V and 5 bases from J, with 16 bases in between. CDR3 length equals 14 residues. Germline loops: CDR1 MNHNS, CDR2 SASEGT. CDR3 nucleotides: TGTGCCAGCAGACCGTCGGGACATAGGACTGAAGCTTTCTTT. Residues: CASRPSGHRTEAFF.

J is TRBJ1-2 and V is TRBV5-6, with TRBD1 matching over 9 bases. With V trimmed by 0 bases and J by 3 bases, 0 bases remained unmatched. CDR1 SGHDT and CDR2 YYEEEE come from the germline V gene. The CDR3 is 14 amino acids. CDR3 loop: CASSLGQGDYGYTF. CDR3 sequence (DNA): TGTGCCAGCAGCTTGGGACAGGGGGACTATGGCTACACCTTC.

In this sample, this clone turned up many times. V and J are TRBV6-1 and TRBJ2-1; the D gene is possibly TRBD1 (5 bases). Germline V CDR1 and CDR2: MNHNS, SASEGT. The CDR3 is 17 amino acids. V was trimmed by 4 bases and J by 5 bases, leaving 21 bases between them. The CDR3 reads CASSVDRTTAVNNEQFF. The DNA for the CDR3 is TGTGCCAGCAGTGTTGACAGAACGACCGCAGTAAACAATGAGCAGTTCTTC.

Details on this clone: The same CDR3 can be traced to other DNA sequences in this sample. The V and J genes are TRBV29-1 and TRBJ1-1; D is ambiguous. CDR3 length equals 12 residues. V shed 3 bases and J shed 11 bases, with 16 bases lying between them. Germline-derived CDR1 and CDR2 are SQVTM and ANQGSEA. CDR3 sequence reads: CSVESGPLLAFF. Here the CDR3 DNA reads TGCAGCGTTGAGTCGGGTCCCCTCCTGGCTTTCTTT.